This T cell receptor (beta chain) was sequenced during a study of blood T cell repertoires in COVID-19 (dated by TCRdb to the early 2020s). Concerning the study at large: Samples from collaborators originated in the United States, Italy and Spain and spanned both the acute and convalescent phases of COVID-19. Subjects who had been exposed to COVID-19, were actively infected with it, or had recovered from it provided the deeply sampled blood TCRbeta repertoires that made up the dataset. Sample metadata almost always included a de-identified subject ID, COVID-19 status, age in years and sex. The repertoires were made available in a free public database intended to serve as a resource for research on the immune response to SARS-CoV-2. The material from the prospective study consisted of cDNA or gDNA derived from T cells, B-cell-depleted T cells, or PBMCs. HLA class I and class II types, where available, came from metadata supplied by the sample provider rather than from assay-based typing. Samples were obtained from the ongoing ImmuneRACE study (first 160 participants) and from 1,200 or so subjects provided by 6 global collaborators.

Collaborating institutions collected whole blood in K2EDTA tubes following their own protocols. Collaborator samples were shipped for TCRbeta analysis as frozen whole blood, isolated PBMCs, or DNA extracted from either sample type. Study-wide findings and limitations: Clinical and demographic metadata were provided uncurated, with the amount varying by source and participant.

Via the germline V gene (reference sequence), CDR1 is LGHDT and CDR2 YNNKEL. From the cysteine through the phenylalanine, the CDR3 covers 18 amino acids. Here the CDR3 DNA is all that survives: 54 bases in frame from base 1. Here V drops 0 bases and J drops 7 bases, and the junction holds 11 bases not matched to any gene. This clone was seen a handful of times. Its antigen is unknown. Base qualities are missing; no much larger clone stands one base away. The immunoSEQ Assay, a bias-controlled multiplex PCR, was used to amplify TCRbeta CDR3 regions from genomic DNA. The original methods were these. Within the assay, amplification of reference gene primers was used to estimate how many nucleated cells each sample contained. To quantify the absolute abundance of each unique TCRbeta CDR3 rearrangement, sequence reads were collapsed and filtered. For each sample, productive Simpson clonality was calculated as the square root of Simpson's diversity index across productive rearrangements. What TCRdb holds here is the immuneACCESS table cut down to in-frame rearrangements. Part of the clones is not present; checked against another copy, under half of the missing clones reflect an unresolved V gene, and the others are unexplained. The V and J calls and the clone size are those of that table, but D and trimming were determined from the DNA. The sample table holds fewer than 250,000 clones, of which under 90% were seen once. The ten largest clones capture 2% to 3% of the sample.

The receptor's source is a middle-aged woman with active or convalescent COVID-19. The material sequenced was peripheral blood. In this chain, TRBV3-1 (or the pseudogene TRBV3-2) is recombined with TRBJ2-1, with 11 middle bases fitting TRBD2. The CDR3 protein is CASSQDLTSGGFENEQFF. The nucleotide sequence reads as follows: TGTGCCAGCAGCCAAGATCTTACTAGCGGGGGTTTCGAGAATGAGCAGTTCTTC.